The present T cell receptor (beta chain) was sequenced within a study of blood T cell repertoires in COVID-19. Study as a whole: Whether acute or convalescent, the COVID-19 samples came from the United States, Italy and Spain. T cells, B-cell-depleted T cells, or PBMCs provided the cDNA or gDNA that served as material.

CDR3 length: 15 amino acids. The J segment lost 5 bases and the V segment lost 5 bases, leaving 11 bases of the junction unmatched. Germline values: CDR1 SGHTA, CDR2 FQGTGA. Original handling: The authors estimated nucleated cell counts from reference gene primer amplification. TCRdb's table, derived via immunoSEQ multiplex PCR, lists solely in-frame clones and lacks some. V, J and clone size are taken as reported in that table, and D and trimming were inferred from the DNA itself. The table has some 210,000 clones, 80% to 90% seen once. The sequencing input was peripheral blood. The V call is TRBV7-3, the J call TRBJ2-7, with 8 positions matching TRBD1. The source of this sequence is a middle-aged man with active or convalescent COVID-19. The CDR3 here is CASSPSTGATHEQYF. The CDR3 DNA sequence: TGTGCCAGCAGCCCATCGACAGGGGCGACCCACGAGCAGTACTTC.